A selection of T cell receptor beta chains follows, all from one sample in a study of technical replicates of blood from several donors. Clones were read by immunoSEQ multiplex PCR, and TCRdb kept only the in-frame ones, dropping some. The sample lists around 69,000 clones; more than 75% were seen once. Sequencing was done on a sample of PBMCs. The source of these receptors is a human donor in good health. Some clones in this sample may be carry-over from other donors' samples. The CDR3 runs from the conserved cysteine through the conserved F or W.

TRBV12-5,CASGQLEGSHEQYF
TRBV7-9,CASSSSSSYEQYF
TRBV5-1,CASSLGRAGNTIYF
TRBV4-1,CASSQTDRENTGELFF
TRBV13,CASSLEGSTDTQYF
TRBV19,CASARGGDSGNTIYF
TRBV10-3,CAISGGQGGTEAFF
TRBV29-1,CSAVLGLAFQYF
TRBV7-9,CASSFFRGSEKLFF
TRBV7-9,CASSPQRVTDTQYF
TRBV7-9,CASSLGTGPFKYTF
TRBV30,CAWNVGSYEQYF
TRBV7-9,CASSQLAGGTDTQYF
TRBV4-3,CASSQEWAGDTEAFF
TRBV29-1,CSVETSGGAGEQFF
TRBV7-3,CASSPRAGGSPLGIQYF
TRBV12-5,CASGPSGSTSTDTQYF
TRBV15,CATSRRLALYNEQFF
TRBV19,CASSTGSANYGYTF
TRBV5-6,CASSLGLHSPTEAFF
TRBV4-3,CASSQDLGGGYGYTF
TRBV6-6,CASSYLTGLGTGELFF
TRBV5-4,CASSSEGLPSTDTQYF
TRBV4-2,CASSHPPTRTGRGNTEAFF
TRBV29-1,CSVEDVYASGSSSTDTQYF
TRBV19,CASTLSGRGNEQFF
TRBV4-3,CASSQMYGNTEAFF
TRBV5-4,CASSPARDRGGYGYTF
TRBV6-5,CASRATGATNEKLFF
TRBV2,CASSERQPMLFQPQHF
TRBV4-2,CASSPGGGGAFF
TRBV7-2,CASSADRELEAFF
TRBV19,CASGAGGTGELFF
TRBV7-7,CASSQAGTGTNEQFF
TRBV7-7,CASSRLAGGSNTGELFF
TRBV6-6,CASSGTGNQPQHF
TRBV7-9,CASTPGLAEYTDTQYF
TRBV30,CAWGHLANYGYTF
TRBV7-2,CASSLEGLGYEQYF
TRBV5-6,CASSLANLGRGLSGYTF
TRBV7-2,CASSKVLLGGGETQYF